The 11 T cell receptor beta chains below were found in one sample sequenced in a study of beta chain features in type 1 diabetes. No antigen is known for these receptors. The entirety of the isolated RNA underwent reverse transcription, so expressed TCRB transcripts were sequenced. Only in-frame clones appear in the TCRdb table, and some are missing; sequencing was by immunoSEQ multiplex PCR. Among about 240,000 clones, approximately 13% were seen once, and the ten largest hold about 0.02%. Study outcomes and limitations: For Type 1 diabetes patients, all four CD4+ subsets carried TCRB CDR3s that were moderately but significantly shorter.

The sample consisted of naive CD4+ T cells from blood. These receptors came from a man aged 30 to 39 with type 1 diabetes.

The rearrangement uses TRBV19 and TRBJ2-3; 7 positions match TRBD1. The CDR3 is made up of 17 amino acids. Germline CDR1 LNHDA, CDR2 SQIVND (reference sequence). V was pared by 1 base and J by 1 base, with 8 bases of the junction left unmatched. The CDR3 DNA sequence: TGTGCCAGTAGTATAGGGTTTTGGGGACAGCGCACAGATACGCAGTATTTT. It encodes CASSIGFWGQRTDTQYF. The variable domain in full, with the rest retrieved from reference TRBV19 and TRBJ2-3, is DGGITQSPKYLFRKEGQNVTLSCEQNLNHDAMYWYRQDPGQGLRLIYYSQIVNDFQKGDIAEGYSVSREKKESFPLTVTSAQKNPTAFYLCASSIGFWGQRTDTQYFGPGTRLTVL.

The genes are TRBV13 and TRBJ1-4; perhaps TRBD1 as D (5 bases). Germline values: CDR1 PRHDT, CDR2 FYEKMQ (reference sequence). The CDR3 covers 17 residues. Between the trimmed V and J ends, which lost 2 bases and 8 bases, there was a span of 21 bases. This CDR3 reads CASSLTALGSGSEKLFF. In DNA form, the CDR3 reads TGTGCCAGCAGCTTAACGGCATTGGGGTCAGGGTCCGAAAAACTGTTTTTT.

The chain joins TRBV4-1 to TRBJ1-5, with 10 bases fitting TRBD1. Germline V gene lookup returns CDR1 MGHRA and CDR2 YSYEKL. The CDR3 sequence is 16 residues long. The V gene end was trimmed by 4 bases and the J gene end by 5 bases; junction bases not matched to a gene: 8. CDR3 protein: CASSRGTGVRDQPQHF. DNA of the CDR3: TGCGCCAGCAGCCGCGGGACAGGGGTTCGCGATCAGCCCCAGCATTTT.

A few counts support this clone. The same CDR3 is also encoded by other DNA sequences in this sample. The V and J genes are TRBV5-4 and TRBJ2-5; 8 nucleotides match TRBD1. This CDR3 has 13 residues. With 1 base clipped from V and 5 bases from J, the junction kept 1 base outside the gene matches. The V gene's germline CDR1 is SGHNT and CDR2 YYREEE (reference sequence). The CDR3 spells CASSLQGAETQYF. CDR3 in DNA: TGTGCCAGCAGCTTGCAGGGGGCTGAGACCCAGTACTTC.

Here the CDR3 DNA reads TGTGCCATCAGCACACACAGGAGCAACTCCTACGAGCAGTACTTC. Amino acid sequence: CAISTHRSNSYEQYF. The chain has TRBV10-3 and TRBJ2-7; tentative D call: TRBD1 (5 bases). The V end was cut by 6 bases, the J end by 0 bases, with 15 bases between. Germline CDR1 and CDR2: ENHRY and SYGVKD. The CDR3 runs to 15 residues.

This clone turned up a few times. This chain joins TRBV19 and TRBJ2-1; TRBD2 might be the D (6 bases). Germline V gives CDR1 LNHDA, CDR2 SQIVND (reference sequence). This CDR3 is built from 15 residues. V lost 5 bases, J lost 7 bases, and 18 bases lay in between. The DNA of the CDR3 is TGTGCCAGTAGTCCGGTGGGTCTAGCGCCGAATGAGCAGTTCTTC. This sequence encodes CASSPVGLAPNEQFF. The full variable domain, in which reference TRBV19 and TRBJ2-1 provide the parts outside the CDR3, is DGGITQSPKYLFRKEGQNVTLSCEQNLNHDAMYWYRQDPGQGLRLIYYSQIVNDFQKGDIAEGYSVSREKKESFPLTVTSAQKNPTAFYLCASSPVGLAPNEQFFGPGTRLTVL.

This clone was counted between two and nine times. The chain uses TRBV29-1 and TRBJ1-5, with a tentative D call TRBD1 (5 bases). The germline gives CDR1 SQVTM, CDR2 ANQGSEA. This CDR3 region has 13 residues. Trimming cost V 4 bases and J 2 bases, with 9 bases left between them. The CDR3 DNA reads TGCAGCGTTGGAGGGGAGGGCAATCAGCCCCAGCATTTT. As protein: CSVGGEGNQPQHF.

In its sample, this clone was seen a few times. V and J are TRBV5-6 and TRBJ1-1, with 8 bases that match TRBD1. There are 14 residues in the CDR3. Germline CDR1 is SGHDT and CDR2 is YYEEEE. Germline trimming cut 2 bases from V and 3 bases from J; bases unmatched to any gene: 3. The CDR3 region is CASSFRTGYTEAFF. The DNA for the CDR3 is TGTGCCAGCAGCTTCCGGACAGGGTACACTGAAGCTTTCTTT.

This clone was seen only a few times. This chain links TRBV5-1 with TRBJ2-3; tentatively, D is TRBD1 (5 bases). Trimming cost V 4 bases and J 2 bases, with 11 bases left between them. Germline V gene lookup returns CDR1 SGHRS and CDR2 YFSETQ. The CDR3 has 14 amino acids. The CDR3 nucleotides are TGCGCCAGCAGCCGGACACTTGACACAGATACGCAGTATTTT. Translated: CASSRTLDTDTQYF.

This rearrangement joins TRBV5-1 to TRBJ2-3; unclear D gene. The CDR3 extends over 15 amino acids. Germline assignment: CDR1 SGHRS and CDR2 YFSETQ. V gave up 0 bases and J gave up 1 base, with 9 bases separating them. CDR3 region: CASSLASVGTDTQYF. The CDR3 DNA reads TGCGCCAGCAGCTTGGCGTCAGTGGGCACAGATACGCAGTATTTT.

The chain carries TRBV11-2 and TRBJ1-2; weak D call: TRBD1 (6 bases). Trimming took off 1 base at V and 4 bases at J, with 7 bases between the two ends. CDR1 is SGHAT and CDR2 is FQNNGV in the germline V gene. The CDR3 loop spans 13 amino acids. The CDR3 spells CASSLGQVYGYTF. The CDR3 DNA reads as TGTGCCAGCAGCTTAGGACAGGTCTATGGCTACACCTTC.